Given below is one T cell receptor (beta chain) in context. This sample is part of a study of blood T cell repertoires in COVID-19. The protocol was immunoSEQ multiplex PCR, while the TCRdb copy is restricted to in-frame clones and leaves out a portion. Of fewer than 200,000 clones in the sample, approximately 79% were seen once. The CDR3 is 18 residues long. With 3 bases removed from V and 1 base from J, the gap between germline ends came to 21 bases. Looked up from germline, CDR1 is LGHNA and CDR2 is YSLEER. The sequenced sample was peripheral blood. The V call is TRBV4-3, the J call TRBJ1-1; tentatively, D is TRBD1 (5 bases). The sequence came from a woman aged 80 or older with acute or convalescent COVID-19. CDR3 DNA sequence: TGCGCCAGCAGCCATGATTTGCGAGCAGGGAAGGGGAACACTGAAGCTTTCTTT. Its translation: CASSHDLRAGKGNTEAFF.